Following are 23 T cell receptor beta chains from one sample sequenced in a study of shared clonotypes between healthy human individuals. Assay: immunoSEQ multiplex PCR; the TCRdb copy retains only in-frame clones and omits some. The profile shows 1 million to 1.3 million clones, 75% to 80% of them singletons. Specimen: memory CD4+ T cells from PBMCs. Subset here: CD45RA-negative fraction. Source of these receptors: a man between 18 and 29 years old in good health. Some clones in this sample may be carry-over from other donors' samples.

The CDR3 spells CASSLGTGNRFDEKLFF. Here the CDR3 DNA reads TGTGCCAGCAGCTTAGGGACAGGGAATCGTTTTGATGAAAAACTGTTTTTT. The genes are TRBV11-3 and TRBJ1-4; TRBD1 matches 8 bases. This CDR3 region has 17 residues. Unmatched junction bases numbered 10, after V lost 1 base and J lost 6 bases. Per germline, CDR1 SGHNT and CDR2 YENEEA. Using reference TRBV11-3 and TRBJ1-4 for the parts outside the CDR3, the full variable domain is EAGVVQSPRYKIIEKKQPVAFWCNPISGHNTLYWYLQNLGQGPELLIRYENEEAVDDSQLPKDRFSAERLKGVDSTLKIQPAELGDSAVYLCASSLGTGNRFDEKLFFGSGTQLSVL.

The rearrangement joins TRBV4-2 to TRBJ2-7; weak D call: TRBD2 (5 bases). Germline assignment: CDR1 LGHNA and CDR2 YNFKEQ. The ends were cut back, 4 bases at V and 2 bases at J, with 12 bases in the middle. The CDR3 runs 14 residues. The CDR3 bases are TGTGCCAGCAGCCCCCGGACTGGTGCCTACGAGCAGTACTTC. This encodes CASSPRTGAYEQYF.

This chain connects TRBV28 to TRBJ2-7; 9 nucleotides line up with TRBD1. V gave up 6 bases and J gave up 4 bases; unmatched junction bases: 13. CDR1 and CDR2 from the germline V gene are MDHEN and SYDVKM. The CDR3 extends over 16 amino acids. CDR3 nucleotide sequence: TGTGCCAGCAGGGTTGATTCCGGGACAGGGTTTTACGAGCAGTACTTC. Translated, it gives CASRVDSGTGFYEQYF.

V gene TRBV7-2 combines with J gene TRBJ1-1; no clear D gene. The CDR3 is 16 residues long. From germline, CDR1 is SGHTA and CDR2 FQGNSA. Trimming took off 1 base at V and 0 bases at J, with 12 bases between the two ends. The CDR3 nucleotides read TGTGCCAGCAGCTTAGAGGTACAGAAAATGAACACTGAAGCTTTCTTT. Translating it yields CASSLEVQKMNTEAFF.

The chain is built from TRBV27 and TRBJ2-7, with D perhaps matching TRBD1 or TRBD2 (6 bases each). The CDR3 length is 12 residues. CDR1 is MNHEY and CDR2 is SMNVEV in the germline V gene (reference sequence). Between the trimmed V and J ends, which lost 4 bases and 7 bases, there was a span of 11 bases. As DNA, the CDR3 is TGTGCCAGCAGTTCTCGGGGGCTTGAGCAGTACTTC. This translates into CASSSRGLEQYF.

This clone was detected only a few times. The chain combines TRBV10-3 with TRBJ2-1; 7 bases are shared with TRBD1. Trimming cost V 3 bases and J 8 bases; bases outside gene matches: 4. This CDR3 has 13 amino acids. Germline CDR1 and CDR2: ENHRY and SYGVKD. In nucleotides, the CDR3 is TGTGCCATCAGTGACCCGACAGGGTATGAGCAGTTCTTC. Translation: CAISDPTGYEQFF.

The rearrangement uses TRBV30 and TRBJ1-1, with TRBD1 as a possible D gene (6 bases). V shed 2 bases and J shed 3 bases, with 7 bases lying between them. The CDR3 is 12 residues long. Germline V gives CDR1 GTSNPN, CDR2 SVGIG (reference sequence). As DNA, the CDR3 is TGTGCCTGGAGTTCAGGGGACACTGAAGCTTTCTTT. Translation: CAWSSGDTEAFF.

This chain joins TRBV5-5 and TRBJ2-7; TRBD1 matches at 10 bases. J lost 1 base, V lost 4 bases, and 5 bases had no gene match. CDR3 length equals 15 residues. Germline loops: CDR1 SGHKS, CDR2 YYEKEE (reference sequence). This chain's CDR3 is CASSAGQGVSYEQYF. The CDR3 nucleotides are TGTGCCAGCAGCGCCGGACAGGGGGTTTCCTACGAGCAGTACTTC.

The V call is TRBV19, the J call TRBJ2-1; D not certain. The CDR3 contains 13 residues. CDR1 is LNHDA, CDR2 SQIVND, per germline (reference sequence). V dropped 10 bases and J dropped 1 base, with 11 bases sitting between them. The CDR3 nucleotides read TGTGCCACCTCACCACGTTCCTACAATGAGCAGTTCTTC. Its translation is CATSPRSYNEQFF.

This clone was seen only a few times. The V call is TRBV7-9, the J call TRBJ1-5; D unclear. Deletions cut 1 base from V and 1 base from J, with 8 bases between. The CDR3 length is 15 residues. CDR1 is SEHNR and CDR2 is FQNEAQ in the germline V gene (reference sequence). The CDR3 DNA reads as TGTGCCAGCAGCTTAGAGGGTAGGAGCAATCAGCCCCAGCATTTT. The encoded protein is CASSLEGRSNQPQHF.

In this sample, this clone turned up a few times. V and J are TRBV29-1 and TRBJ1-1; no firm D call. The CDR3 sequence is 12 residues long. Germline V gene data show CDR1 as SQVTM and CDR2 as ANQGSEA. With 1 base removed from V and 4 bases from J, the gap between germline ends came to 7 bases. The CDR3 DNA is TGCAGCGTTGAAGCTTGGGGCACTGAAGCTTTCTTT. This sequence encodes CSVEAWGTEAFF.

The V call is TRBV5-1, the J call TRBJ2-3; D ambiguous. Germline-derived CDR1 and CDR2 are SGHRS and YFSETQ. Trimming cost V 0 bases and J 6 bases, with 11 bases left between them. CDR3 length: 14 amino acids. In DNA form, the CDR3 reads TGCGCCAGCAGCTTGGGTATGGGTTTGGATACGCAGTATTTT. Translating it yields CASSLGMGLDTQYF. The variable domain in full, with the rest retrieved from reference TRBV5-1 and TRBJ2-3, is KAGVTQTPRYLIKTRGQQVTLSCSPISGHRSVSWYQQTPGQGLQFLFEYFSETQRNKGNFPGRFSGRQFSNSRSEMNVSTLELGDSALYLCASSLGMGLDTQYFGPGTRLTVL.

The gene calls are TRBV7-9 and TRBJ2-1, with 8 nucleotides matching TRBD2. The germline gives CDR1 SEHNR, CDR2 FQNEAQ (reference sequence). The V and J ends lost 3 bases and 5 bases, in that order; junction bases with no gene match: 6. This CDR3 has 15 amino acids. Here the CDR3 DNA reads TGTGCCAGCAGCTTTGGGACTAGTTCCCACAATGAGCAGTTCTTC. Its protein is CASSFGTSSHNEQFF.

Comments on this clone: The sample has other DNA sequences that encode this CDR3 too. The CDR3 DNA reads as TGTGCCAGCAGTTCACCCAGGGACAGCTCCTACGAGCAGTACTTC. It is translated as CASSSPRDSSYEQYF. The chain recombines TRBV6-5 with TRBJ2-7; 7 nucleotides agree with TRBD1. Trimming removed 4 bases from V and 0 bases from J; junction bases left unmatched: 6. CDR3 size: 15 residues. Germline-derived CDR1 and CDR2 are MNHEY and SVGAGI.

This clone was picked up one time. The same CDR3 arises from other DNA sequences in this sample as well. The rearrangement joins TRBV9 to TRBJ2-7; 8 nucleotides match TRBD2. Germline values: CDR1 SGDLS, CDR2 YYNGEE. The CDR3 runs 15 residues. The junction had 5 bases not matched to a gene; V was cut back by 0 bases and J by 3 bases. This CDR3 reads CASSVGAGGFYEQYF. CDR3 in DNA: TGTGCCAGCAGCGTAGGGGCGGGGGGATTCTACGAGCAGTACTTC.

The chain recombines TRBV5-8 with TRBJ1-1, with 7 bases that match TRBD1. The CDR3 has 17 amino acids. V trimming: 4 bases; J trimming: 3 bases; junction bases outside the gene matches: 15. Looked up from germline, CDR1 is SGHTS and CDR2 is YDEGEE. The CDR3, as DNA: TGTGCCAGCAGCCCGGGGACAGCGAAACCCTTGGACACTGAAGCTTTCTTT. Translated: CASSPGTAKPLDTEAFF.

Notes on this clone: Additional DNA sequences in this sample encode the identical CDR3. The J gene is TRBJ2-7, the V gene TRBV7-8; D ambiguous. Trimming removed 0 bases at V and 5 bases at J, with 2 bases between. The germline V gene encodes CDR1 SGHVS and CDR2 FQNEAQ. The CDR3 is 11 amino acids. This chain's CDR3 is CASSLANEQYF. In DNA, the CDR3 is TGTGCCAGCAGCTTAGCCAACGAGCAGTACTTC. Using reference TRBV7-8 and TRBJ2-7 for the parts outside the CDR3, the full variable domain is GAGVSQSPRYKVAKRGQDVALRCDPISGHVSLFWYQQALGQGPEFLTYFQNEAQLDKSGLPSDRFFAERPEGSVSTLKIQRTQQEDSAVYLCASSLANEQYFGPGTRLTVT.

The CDR3, as DNA: TGTGCCAGCAGCCAAGATGGGTCTGGGGAGACCCAGTACTTC. Protein: CASSQDGSGETQYF. The chain couples TRBV4-2 to TRBJ2-5; unclear D gene. The V gene lost 0 bases and the J gene lost 5 bases, with 10 bases spanning the gap. This CDR3 has 14 amino acids. CDR1 is LGHNA and CDR2 is YNFKEQ in the germline V gene.

The CDR3 DNA reads as TGTGCCAGCAGCCAGAACAGGGGCGGATCTGAAGCTTTCTTT. As protein: CASSQNRGGSEAFF. V gene TRBV11-2 combines with J gene TRBJ1-1; the match to TRBD1 covers 7 bases. From germline, CDR1 is SGHAT and CDR2 FQNNGV. CDR3 length equals 14 residues. Trimming at V came to 5 bases and at J to 6 bases, leaving 9 bases not matched to a gene.

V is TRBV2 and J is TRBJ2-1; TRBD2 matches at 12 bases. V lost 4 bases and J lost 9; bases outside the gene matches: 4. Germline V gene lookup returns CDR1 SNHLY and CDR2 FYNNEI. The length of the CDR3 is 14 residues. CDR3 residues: CASSGLAGVLEQFF. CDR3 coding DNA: TGTGCCAGCAGTGGACTAGCGGGAGTTCTTGAGCAGTTCTTC.

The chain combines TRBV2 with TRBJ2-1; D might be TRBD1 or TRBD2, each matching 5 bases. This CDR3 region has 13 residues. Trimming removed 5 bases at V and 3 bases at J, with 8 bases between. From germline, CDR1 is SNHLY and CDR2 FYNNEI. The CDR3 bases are TGTGCCAGCAGTAGGGACGTCTACAATGAGCAGTTCTTC. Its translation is CASSRDVYNEQFF.

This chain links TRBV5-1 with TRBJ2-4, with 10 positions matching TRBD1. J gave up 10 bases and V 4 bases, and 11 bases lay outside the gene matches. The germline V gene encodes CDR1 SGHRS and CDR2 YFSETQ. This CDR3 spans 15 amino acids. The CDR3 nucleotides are TGCGCCAGCAGCCCGTCCAAAGGGACAGGGGATATTCAGTACTTC. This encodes CASSPSKGTGDIQYF.

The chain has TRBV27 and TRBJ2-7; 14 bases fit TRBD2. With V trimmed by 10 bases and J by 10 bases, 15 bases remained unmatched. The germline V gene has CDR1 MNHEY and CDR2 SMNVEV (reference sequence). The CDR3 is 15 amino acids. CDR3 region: CATTSLGTSGRRQYF. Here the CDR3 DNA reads TGTGCCACAACAAGCTTAGGGACTAGCGGGAGACGACAGTACTTC.